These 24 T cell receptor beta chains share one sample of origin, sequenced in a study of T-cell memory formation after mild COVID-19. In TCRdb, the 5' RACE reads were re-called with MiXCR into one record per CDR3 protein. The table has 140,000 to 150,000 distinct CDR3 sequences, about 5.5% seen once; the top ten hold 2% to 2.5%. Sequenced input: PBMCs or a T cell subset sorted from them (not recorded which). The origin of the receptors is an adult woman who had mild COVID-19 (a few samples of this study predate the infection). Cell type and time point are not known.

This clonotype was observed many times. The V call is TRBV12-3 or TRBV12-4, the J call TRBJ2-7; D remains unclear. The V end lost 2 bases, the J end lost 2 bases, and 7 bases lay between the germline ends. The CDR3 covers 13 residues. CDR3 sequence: CASSLKATYEQYF. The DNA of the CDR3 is TGTGCCAGCAGTTTAAAGGCCACCTACGAGCAGTACTTC.

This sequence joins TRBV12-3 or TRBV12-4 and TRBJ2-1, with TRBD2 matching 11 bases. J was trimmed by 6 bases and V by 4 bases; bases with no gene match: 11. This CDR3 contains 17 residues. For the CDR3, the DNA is TGTGCCAGCAGTTCAAGCGCGGGACTAGCGGACTCCAATGAGCAGTTCTTC. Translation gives CASSSSAGLADSNEQFF.

Written as DNA, the CDR3 is TGTGCCAGCAGTACAGACAGGGCGGAGACCCAGTACTTC. This translates into CASSTDRAETQYF. The chain joins TRBV2 to TRBJ2-5; 7 nucleotides line up with TRBD1. This CDR3 has 13 residues. Germline assignment: CDR1 SNHLY and CDR2 FYNNEI. The J segment lost 5 bases and the V segment lost 5 bases, leaving 5 bases of the junction unmatched.

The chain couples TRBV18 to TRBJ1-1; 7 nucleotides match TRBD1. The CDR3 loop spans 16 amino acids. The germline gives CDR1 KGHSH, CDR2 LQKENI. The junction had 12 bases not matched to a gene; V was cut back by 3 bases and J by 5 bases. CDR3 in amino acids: CASSPTRTGPPTEAFF. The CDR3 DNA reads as TGTGCCAGCTCACCGACTCGGACAGGCCCTCCTACTGAAGCTTTCTTT.

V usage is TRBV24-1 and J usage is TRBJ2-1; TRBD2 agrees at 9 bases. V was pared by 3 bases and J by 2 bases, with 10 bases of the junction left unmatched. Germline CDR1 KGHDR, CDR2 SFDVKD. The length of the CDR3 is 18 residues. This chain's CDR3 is CATSDPKERGATYNEQFF. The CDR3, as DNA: TGTGCCACCAGTGATCCGAAGGAGCGGGGGGCCACCTACAATGAGCAGTTCTTC.

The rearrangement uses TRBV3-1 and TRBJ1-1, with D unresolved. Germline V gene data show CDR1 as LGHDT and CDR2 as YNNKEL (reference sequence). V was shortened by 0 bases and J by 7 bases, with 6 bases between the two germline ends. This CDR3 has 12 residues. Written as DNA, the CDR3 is TGTGCCAGCAGCCAAGATGTTGGTGAAGCTTTCTTT. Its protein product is CASSQDVGEAFF. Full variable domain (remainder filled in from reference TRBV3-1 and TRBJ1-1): DTAVSQTPKYLVTQMGNDKSIKCEQNLGHDTMYWYKQDSKKFLKIMFSYNNKELIINETVPNRFSPKSPDKAHLNLHINSLELGDSAVYFCASSQDVGEAFFGQGTRLTVV.

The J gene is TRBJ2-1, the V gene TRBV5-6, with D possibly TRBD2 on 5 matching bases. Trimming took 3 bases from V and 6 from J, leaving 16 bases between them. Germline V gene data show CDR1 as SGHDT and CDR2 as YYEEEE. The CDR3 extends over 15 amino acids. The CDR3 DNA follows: TGTGCCAGCAGCTGGACCCCATTACGGGGCAATGAGCAGTTCTTC. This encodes CASSWTPLRGNEQFF. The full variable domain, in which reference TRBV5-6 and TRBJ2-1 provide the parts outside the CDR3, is DAGVTQSPTHLIKTRGQQVTLRCSPKSGHDTVSWYQQALGQGPQFIFQYYEEEERQRGNFPDRFSGHQFPNYSSELNVNALLLGDSALYLCASSWTPLRGNEQFFGPGTRLTVL.

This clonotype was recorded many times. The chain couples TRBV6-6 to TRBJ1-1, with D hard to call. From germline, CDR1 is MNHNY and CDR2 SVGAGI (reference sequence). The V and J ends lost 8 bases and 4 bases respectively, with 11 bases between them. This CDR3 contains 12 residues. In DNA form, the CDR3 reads TGTGCCAGCGCTTTGGGAGGCACTGAAGCTTTCTTT. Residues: CASALGGTEAFF.

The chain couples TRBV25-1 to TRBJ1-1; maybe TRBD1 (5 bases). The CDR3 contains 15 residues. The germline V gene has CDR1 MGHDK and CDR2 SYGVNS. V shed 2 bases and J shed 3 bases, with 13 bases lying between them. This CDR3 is CASSEVGATDTEAFF. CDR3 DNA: TGTGCCAGCAGTGAAGTAGGGGCGACGGACACTGAAGCTTTCTTT.

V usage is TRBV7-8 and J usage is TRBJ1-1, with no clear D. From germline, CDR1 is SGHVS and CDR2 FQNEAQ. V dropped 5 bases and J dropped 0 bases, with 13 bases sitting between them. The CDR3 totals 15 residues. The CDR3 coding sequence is TGTGCCAGCAGCGTATCCCGCGTTATGAACACTGAAGCTTTCTTT. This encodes CASSVSRVMNTEAFF. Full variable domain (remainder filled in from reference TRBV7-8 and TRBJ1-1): GAGVSQSPRYKVAKRGQDVALRCDPISGHVSLFWYQQALGQGPEFLTYFQNEAQLDKSGLPSDRFFAERPEGSVSTLKIQRTQQEDSAVYLCASSVSRVMNTEAFFGQGTRLTVV.

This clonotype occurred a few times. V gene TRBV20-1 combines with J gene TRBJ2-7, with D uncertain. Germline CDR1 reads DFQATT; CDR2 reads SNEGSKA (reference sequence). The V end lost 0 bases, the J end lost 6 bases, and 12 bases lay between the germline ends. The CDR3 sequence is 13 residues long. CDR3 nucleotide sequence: TGCAGTGCTAGAGATGGTTTCGGCTTCGAGCAGTACTTC. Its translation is CSARDGFGFEQYF.

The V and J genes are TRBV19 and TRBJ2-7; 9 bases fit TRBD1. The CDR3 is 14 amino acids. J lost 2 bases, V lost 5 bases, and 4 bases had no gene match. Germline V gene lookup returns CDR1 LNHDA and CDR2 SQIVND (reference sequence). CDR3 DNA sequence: TGTGCCAGTAGTCCTTGGACAGGGGCCTACGAGCAGTACTTC. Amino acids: CASSPWTGAYEQYF.

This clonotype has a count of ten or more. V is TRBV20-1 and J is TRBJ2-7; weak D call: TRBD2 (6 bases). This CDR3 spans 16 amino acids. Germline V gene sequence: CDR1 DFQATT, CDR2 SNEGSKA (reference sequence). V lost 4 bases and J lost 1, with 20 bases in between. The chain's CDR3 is CSATNPLVRESYEQYF. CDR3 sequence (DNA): TGCAGTGCTACCAACCCCCTAGTTCGGGAGTCCTACGAGCAGTACTTC.

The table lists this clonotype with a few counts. This CDR3 is CSVAGTAGELFF. The DNA of the CDR3 is TGCAGCGTCGCCGGGACAGCCGGGGAGCTGTTTTTT. The genes are TRBV29-1 and TRBJ2-2; 7 bases map to TRBD1. CDR3 length: 12 amino acids. Germline CDR1 reads SQVTM; CDR2 reads ANQGSEA. The ends lost 6 bases at V and 6 bases at J; junction bases unmatched: 4.

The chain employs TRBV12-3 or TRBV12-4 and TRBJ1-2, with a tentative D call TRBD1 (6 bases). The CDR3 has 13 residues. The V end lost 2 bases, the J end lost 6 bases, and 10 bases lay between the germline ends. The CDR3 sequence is CASSLQGKNGYTF. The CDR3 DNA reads TGTGCCAGCAGTTTACAGGGGAAGAATGGCTACACCTTC.

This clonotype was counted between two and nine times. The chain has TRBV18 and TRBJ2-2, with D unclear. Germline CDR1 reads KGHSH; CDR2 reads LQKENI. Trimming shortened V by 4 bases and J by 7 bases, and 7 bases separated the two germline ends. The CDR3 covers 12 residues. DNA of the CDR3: TGTGCCAGCTCACATGACGGCGGGGAGCTGTTTTTT. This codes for CASSHDGGELFF.

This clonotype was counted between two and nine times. CDR3 protein: CSSRVGTVRAEAFF. CDR3 sequence (DNA): TGCAGCAGCCGGGTGGGGACAGTCAGGGCTGAAGCTTTCTTT. This chain uses TRBV29-1 with TRBJ1-1; TRBD1 matches 7 bases. Germline trimming cut 8 bases from V and 6 bases from J; bases unmatched to any gene: 15. Germline CDR1 SQVTM, CDR2 ANQGSEA. This CDR3 has 14 residues.

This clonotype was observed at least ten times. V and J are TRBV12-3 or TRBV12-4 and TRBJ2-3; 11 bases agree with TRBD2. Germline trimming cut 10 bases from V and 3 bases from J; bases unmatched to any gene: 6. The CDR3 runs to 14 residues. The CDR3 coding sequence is TGTGCCATCGTGACTAGCGGGGAGACAGATACGCAGTATTTT. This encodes CAIVTSGETDTQYF.

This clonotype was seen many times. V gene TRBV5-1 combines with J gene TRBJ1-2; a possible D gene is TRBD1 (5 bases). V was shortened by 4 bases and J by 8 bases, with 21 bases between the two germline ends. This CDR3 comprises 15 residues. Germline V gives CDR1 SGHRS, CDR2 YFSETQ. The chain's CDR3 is CASSPVYGARQGYTF. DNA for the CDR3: TGCGCCAGCAGCCCCGTTTACGGGGCGCGTCAAGGCTACACCTTC.

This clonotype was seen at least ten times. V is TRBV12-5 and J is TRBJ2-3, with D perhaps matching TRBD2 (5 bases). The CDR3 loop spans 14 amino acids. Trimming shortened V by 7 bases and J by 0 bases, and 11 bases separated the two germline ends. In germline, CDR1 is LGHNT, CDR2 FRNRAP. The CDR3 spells CASAWTPSTDTQYF. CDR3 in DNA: TGTGCTAGTGCCTGGACTCCGAGCACAGATACGCAGTATTTT.

CDR3 loop: CASSLFVRDEQYF. The CDR3 DNA sequence: TGTGCCAGCAGCTTATTTGTCCGGGACGAGCAGTACTTC. V gene TRBV7-9 combines with J gene TRBJ2-7; D remains ambiguous. Per the germline V gene, CDR1 is SEHNR and CDR2 is FQNEAQ (reference sequence). Deletions cut 2 bases from V and 5 bases from J, with 10 bases between. This CDR3 has 13 amino acids. Looking up the rest from reference TRBV7-9 and TRBJ2-7 gives the full variable domain: DTGVSQNPRHKITKRGQNVTFRCDPISEHNRLYWYRQTLGQGPEFLTYFQNEAQLEKSRLLSDRFSAERPKGSFSTLEIQRTEQGDSAMYLCASSLFVRDEQYFGPGTRLTVT.

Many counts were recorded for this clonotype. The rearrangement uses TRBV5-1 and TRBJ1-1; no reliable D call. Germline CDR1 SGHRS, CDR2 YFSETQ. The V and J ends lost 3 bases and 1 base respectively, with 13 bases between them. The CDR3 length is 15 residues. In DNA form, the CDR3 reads TGCGCCAGCAGCTCCTACCCCCGGGGGAACACTGAAGCTTTCTTT. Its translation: CASSSYPRGNTEAFF.

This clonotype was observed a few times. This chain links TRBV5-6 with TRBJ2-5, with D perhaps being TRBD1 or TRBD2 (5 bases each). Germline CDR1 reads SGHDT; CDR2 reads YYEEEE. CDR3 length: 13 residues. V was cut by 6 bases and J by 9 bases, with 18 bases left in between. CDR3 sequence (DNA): TGTGCCAGCATAGACAGATTCATGGGGGCCCAGTACTTC. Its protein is CASIDRFMGAQYF.

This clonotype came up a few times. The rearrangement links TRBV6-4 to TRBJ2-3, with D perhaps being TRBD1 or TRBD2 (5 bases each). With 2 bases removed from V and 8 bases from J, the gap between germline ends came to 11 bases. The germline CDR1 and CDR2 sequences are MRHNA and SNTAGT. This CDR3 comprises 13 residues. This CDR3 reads CASSDLARGTQYF. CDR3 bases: TGTGCCAGCAGTGACCTCGCGAGGGGTACGCAGTATTTT.